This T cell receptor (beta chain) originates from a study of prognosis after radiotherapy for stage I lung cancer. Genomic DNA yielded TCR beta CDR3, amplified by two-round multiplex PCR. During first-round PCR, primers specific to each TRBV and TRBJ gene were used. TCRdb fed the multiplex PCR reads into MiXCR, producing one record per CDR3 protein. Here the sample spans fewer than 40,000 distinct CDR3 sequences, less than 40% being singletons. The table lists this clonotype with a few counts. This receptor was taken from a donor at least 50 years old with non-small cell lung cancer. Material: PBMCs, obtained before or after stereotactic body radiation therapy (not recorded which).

The CDR3 loop is CASSESSGLDGYTF. The CDR3 DNA follows: TGCGCCAGCAGTGAGTCATCTGGGCTAGATGGCTACACCTTC. The chain combines TRBV10-2 with TRBJ1-2, with D unresolved. The germline CDR1 and CDR2 sequences are WSHSY and SAAADI. This CDR3 spans 14 amino acids. Trimming took 0 bases from V and 6 from J, leaving 11 bases between them.